A single sample is the source of the 4 T cell receptor beta chains below, sequenced in a study of blood T cell repertoires in COVID-19. Sequencing used immunoSEQ multiplex PCR; TCRdb keeps in-frame clones, though not all of them. The sample carries approximately 300,000 clones, approximately 91% recorded once. The sequencing sample was made of PBMCs or T cells enriched from blood (not recorded which). All receptors derive from a woman in her 30s who had been exposed to COVID-19.

The chain links TRBV7-2 to TRBJ1-1, with 9 nucleotides matching TRBD1. The V gene end was trimmed by 5 bases and the J gene end by 5 bases; junction bases not matched to a gene: 6. This CDR3 contains 14 residues. Germline V lookup: CDR1 SGHTA, CDR2 FQGNSA. The DNA of the CDR3 is TGTGCCAGCAGCACGGACAGGGGTCAAACTGAAGCTTTCTTT. Its protein product is CASSTDRGQTEAFF.

The J gene is TRBJ1-1, the V gene TRBV7-9, with no clear D. The CDR3 sequence is 11 residues long. V lost 5 bases to trimming and J lost 2 bases, with 3 bases between them. The germline V gene has CDR1 SEHNR and CDR2 FQNEAQ (reference sequence). The chain's CDR3 is CASSRNTEAFF. As DNA, the CDR3 is TGTGCCAGCAGCCGTAACACTGAAGCTTTCTTT.

The chain uses TRBV5-1 and TRBJ2-7; D is perhaps TRBD2 (6 bases). The CDR3 sequence is 16 residues long. Between the trimmed V and J ends, which lost 4 bases and 0 bases, there was a span of 17 bases. In germline, CDR1 is SGHRS, CDR2 YFSETQ. CDR3 nucleotide sequence: TGCGCCAGCAGCCCCATCCCGGGGGTTTCCTCCTACGAGCAGTACTTC. This gives the protein CASSPIPGVSSYEQYF.

J is TRBJ2-1 and V is TRBV6-5, with 7 bases identical to TRBD2. Germline-derived CDR1 and CDR2 are MNHEY and SVGAGI. After removal of 5 bases from V and 3 bases from J, the junction contained 4 bases not matched to a gene. CDR3 length: 14 amino acids. CDR3 DNA: TGTGCCAGCAGTCAGCGGGGCCTCTACAATGAGCAGTTCTTC. Protein sequence: CASSQRGLYNEQFF.